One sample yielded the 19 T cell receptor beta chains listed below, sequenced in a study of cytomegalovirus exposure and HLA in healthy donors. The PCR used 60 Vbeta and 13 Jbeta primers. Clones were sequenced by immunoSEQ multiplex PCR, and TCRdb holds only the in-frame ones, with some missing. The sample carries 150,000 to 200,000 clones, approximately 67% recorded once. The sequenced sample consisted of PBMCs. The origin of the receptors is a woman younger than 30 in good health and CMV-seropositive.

The DNA for the CDR3 is TGTGCCAGCAGCCCACCGGGACAGGAAAAGAAGCAGTACTTC. This codes for CASSPPGQEKKQYF. The genes are TRBV7-9 and TRBJ2-7; 8 nucleotides agree with TRBD1. The germline V gene has CDR1 SEHNR and CDR2 FQNEAQ (reference sequence). The CDR3 totals 14 residues. Trimming removed 5 bases from V and 8 bases from J; junction bases left unmatched: 11.

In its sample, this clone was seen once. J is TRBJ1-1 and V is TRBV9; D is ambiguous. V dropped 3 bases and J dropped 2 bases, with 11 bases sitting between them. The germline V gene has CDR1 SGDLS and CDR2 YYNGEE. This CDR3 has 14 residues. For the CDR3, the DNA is TGTGCCAGCAGCGCCGACACGGGAAACACTGAAGCTTTCTTT. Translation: CASSADTGNTEAFF.

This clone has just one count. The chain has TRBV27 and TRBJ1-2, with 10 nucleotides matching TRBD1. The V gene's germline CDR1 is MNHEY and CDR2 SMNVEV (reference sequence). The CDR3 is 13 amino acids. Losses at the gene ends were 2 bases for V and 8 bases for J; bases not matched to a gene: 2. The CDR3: CASSLDRGHGYTF. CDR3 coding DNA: TGTGCCAGCAGTTTAGACAGGGGGCACGGCTACACCTTC.

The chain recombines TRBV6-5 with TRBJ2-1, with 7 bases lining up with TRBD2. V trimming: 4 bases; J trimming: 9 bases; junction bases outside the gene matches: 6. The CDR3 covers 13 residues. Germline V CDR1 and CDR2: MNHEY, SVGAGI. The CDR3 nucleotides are TGTGCCAGCAGTTCGGGAGGTGGGGTTGAGCAGTTCTTC. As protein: CASSSGGGVEQFF.

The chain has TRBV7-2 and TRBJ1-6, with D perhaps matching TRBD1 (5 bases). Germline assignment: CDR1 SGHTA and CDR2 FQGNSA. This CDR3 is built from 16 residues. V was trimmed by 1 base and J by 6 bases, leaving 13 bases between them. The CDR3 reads CASSLVRPGPNSPLHF. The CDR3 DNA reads TGTGCCAGCAGCTTAGTTCGGCCAGGGCCTAATTCACCCCTCCACTTT.

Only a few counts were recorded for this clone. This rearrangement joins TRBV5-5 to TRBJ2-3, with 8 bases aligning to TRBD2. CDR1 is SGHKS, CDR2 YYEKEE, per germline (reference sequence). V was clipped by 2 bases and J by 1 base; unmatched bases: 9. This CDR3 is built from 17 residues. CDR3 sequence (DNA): TGTGCCAGCAGCTTACCCCGGGGGGGCCAAGGCACAGATACGCAGTATTTT. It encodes CASSLPRGGQGTDTQYF.

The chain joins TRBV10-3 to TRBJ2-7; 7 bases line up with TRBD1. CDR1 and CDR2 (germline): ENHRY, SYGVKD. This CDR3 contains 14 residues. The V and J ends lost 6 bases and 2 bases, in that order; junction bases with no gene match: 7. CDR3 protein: CAISGQADTYEQYF. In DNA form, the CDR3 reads TGTGCCATCAGCGGACAGGCTGATACCTACGAGCAGTACTTC.

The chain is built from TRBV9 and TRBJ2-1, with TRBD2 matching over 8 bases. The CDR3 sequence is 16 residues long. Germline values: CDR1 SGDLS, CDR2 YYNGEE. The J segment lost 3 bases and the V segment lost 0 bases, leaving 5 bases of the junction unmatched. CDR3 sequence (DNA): TGTGCCAGCAGCGTAGCTCGGGGGGGCTACTACAATGAGCAGTTCTTC. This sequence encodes CASSVARGGYYNEQFF. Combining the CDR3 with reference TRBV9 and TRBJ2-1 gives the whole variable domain DSGVTQTPKHLITATGQRVTLRCSPRSGDLSVYWYQQSLDQGLQFLIQYYNGEERAKGNILERFSAQQFPDLHSELNLSSLELGDSALYFCASSVARGGYYNEQFFGPGTRLTVL.

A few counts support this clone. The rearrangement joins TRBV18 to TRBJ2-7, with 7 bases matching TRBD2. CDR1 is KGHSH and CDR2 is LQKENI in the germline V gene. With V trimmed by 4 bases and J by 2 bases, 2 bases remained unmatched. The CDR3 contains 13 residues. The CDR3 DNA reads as TGTGCCAGCTCACTCGCGGGGGCCTACGAGCAGTACTTC. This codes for CASSLAGAYEQYF.

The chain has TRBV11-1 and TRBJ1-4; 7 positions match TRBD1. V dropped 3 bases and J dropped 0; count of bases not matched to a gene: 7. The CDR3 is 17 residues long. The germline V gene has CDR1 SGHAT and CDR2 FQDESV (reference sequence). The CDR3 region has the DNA TGTGCCAGCAGCTTCGAGAAGGGGGCGGCAACTAATGAAAAACTGTTTTTT. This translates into CASSFEKGAATNEKLFF.

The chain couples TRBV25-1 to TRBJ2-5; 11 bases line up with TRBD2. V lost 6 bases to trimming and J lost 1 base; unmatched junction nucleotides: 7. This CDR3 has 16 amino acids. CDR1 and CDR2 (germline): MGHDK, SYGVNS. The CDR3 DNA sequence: TGTGCCAGCAGGACTTTAGGGACTAGCGGCCAAGAGACCCAGTACTTC. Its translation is CASRTLGTSGQETQYF. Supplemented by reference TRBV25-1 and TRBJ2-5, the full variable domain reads EADIYQTPRYLVIGTGKKITLECSQTMGHDKMYWYQQDPGMELHLIHYSYGVNSTEKGDLSSESTVSRIRTEHFPLTLESARPSHTSQYLCASRTLGTSGQETQYFGPGTRLLVL.

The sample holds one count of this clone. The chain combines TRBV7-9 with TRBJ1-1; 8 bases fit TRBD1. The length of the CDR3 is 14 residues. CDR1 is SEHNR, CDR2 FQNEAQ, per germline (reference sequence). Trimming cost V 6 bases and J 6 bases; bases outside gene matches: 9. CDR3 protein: CASRPTGEVAEAFF. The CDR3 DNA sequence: TGTGCCAGCAGGCCGACAGGGGAGGTCGCTGAAGCTTTCTTT.

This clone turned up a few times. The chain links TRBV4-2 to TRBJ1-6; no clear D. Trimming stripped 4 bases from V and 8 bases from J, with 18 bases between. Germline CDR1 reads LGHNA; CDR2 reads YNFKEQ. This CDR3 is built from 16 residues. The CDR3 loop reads CASSREHLPVDSPLHF. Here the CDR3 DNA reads TGTGCCAGCAGCCGAGAGCACCTACCCGTAGATTCACCCCTCCACTTT.

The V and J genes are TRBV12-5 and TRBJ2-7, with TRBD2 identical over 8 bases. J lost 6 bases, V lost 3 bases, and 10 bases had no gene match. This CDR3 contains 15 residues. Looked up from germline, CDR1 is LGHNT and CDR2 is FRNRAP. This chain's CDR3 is CASGFSSGLVGEQYF. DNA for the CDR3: TGTGCTAGTGGTTTCAGTTCGGGACTAGTTGGCGAGCAGTACTTC.

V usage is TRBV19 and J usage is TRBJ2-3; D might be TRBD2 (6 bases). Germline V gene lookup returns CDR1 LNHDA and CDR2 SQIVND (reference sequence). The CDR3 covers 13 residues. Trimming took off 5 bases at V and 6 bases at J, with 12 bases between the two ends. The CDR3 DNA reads TGTGCCAGTAGTCCTGCCAGCGGGGATACGCAGTATTTT. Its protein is CASSPASGDTQYF.

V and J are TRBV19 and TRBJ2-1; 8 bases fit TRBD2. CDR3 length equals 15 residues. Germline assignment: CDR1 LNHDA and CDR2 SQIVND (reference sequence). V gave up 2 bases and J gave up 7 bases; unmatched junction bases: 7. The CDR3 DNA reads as TGTGCCAGTAGTATAATAACCGGCGGGGGGAATGAGCAGTTCTTC. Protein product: CASSIITGGGNEQFF.

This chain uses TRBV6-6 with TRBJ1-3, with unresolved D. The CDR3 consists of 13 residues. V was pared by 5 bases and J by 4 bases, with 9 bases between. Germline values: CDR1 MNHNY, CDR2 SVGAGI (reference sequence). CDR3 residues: CASSPRRGNTIYF. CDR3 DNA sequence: TGTGCCAGCAGTCCCCGGAGAGGAAACACCATATATTTT.

In DNA, the CDR3 is TGTGCCTGGAGTTTAGACGGGACTAGCGGCTCCTACGAGCAGTACTTC. Protein sequence: CAWSLDGTSGSYEQYF. The chain has TRBV30 and TRBJ2-7; 11 nucleotides agree with TRBD2. Trimming removed 2 bases from V and 0 bases from J; junction bases left unmatched: 6. The CDR3 spans 16 residues. From germline, CDR1 is GTSNPN and CDR2 SVGIG (reference sequence).

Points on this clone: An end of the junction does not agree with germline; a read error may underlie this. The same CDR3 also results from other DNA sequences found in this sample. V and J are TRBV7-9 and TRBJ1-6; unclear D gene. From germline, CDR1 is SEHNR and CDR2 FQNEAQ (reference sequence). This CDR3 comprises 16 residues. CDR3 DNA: TGTGCCAGCAGTCCCCAACAGATTCTCTATAATTCCCCCCTCCACTTT. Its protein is CASSPQQILYNSPLHF.